The source of this TCR beta chain is a study of technical replicates of blood from several donors. Data came from immunoSEQ multiplex PCR; TCRdb stores just in-frame clones and leaves some out. The sample has tens of thousands of clones, about 91% seen once. This CDR3 spans 16 amino acids. V was clipped by 1 base and J by 7 bases, with 19 bases between them. The V gene's germline CDR1 is SGHVS and CDR2 FQNEAQ. The chain links TRBV7-8 to TRBJ1-2; unclear D gene. The sequence came from a human donor in good health. Some clones in this sample may be carry-over from other donors' samples. Input material: T cells isolated from PBMCs. The CDR3 spells CASSLEPGAFGFGYTF. The CDR3 DNA reads TGTGCCAGCAGCTTAGAACCAGGTGCCTTTGGTTTTGGCTACACCTTC.